Listed below are T cell receptor beta chains from one sample, sequenced in a study of blood T cell repertoires in COVID-19. TCRdb keeps only in-frame clones here, not all; method: immunoSEQ multiplex PCR. Among roughly 200,000 clones listed, roughly 84% were seen once. Sequencing input: peripheral blood. Source of these receptors: a woman aged 80 or older with active or convalescent COVID-19. Each CDR3 is given without its conserved first and last residue. The listing skips clone size in some rows; elsewhere it reads once, few, many or a size class.

TRBV5-6	12	TRBJ2-4	NA	ASTRQGVDNIQY
TRBV19	11	TRBJ2-5	NA	ASSRGTGISQY
TRBV6-2/TRBV6-3	14	TRBJ2-7	NA	ASSSAGTSGYYEQY
TRBV7-3	12	TRBJ2-2	NA	ASSLDRVAGELF
TRBV3-1/TRBV3-2	13	TRBJ2-2	NA	ACRRLAGGTGELF
TRBV5-1	13	TRBJ2-2	few	ASSASGANTGELF
TRBV9	13	TRBJ2-3	NA	ASSVGGSPPDTQY
TRBV27	15	TRBJ2-1	NA	ASSSRVQSDGGYEQF
TRBV25-1	12	TRBJ1-2	once	ASSHYGTGGGYT
TRBV5-1	11	TRBJ2-5	NA	ASSFGIGETQY
TRBV4-1	11	TRBJ2-5	once	ASSQRVRETQY
TRBV7-2	12	TRBJ2-7	NA	ASSPRGNGPEQY
TRBV7-8	15	TRBJ2-3	NA	ASSLGRTSGGTDTQY
TRBV18	15	TRBJ1-4	NA	ASSPGTGVATNEKLF
TRBV7-2	11	TRBJ2-2	few	AAGFRSTGELF
TRBV7-3	11	TRBJ2-2	NA	ASSRTGTGELF
TRBV5-4	14	TRBJ2-7	NA	ASTSGGLAGGGEQY
TRBV4-1	14	TRBJ1-2	NA	ASSQDTGQGNYGYT
TRBV3-1/TRBV3-2	13	TRBJ1-1	NA	ASSLNNRGRTEAF
TRBV14	11	TRBJ2-2	NA	ASRLGGTGELF
TRBV3-1/TRBV3-2	13	TRBJ2-7	few	ASSPSLAQGDEQY
TRBV7-3	11	TRBJ2-5	once	ASSLRAGVAQY
TRBV29-1	11	TRBJ2-3	NA	SVDRASTDTQY
TRBV28	12	TRBJ1-5	NA	ASSHRGRIQPQH
TRBV2	12	TRBJ1-6	NA	ASSSRFYNSPLH
TRBV29-1	13	TRBJ2-3	few	STSEGGTWADTQY
TRBV6-5	10	TRBJ1-2	NA	ASGDRGVGYT
TRBV9	13	TRBJ2-7	NA	ASSPRTGLTYEQY
TRBV30	12	TRBJ1-2	NA	AWIPGGWNYGYT
TRBV6-6	14	TRBJ2-7	NA	ASSYGLAGGPGEQY
TRBV7-3	13	TRBJ2-5	few	ASSPGRGVQETQY
TRBV7-9	11	TRBJ1-2	once	ASSSDNHYGYT
TRBV29-1	9	TRBJ2-7	NA	SGSTGGEQY
TRBV12-3/TRBV12-4	11	TRBJ1-2	NA	ASSFIGSYGYT
TRBV6-5	11	TRBJ1-1	NA	ASSSTVRAEAF
TRBV2	12	TRBJ1-4	NA	ASRTDRVIEKLF
TRBV5-6	12	TRBJ2-7	NA	ASSLTGGRYEQY
TRBV7-2	9	TRBJ1-2	NA	ASSSNYGYT
TRBV9	12	TRBJ1-1	once	ASSPHRGGTEAF
TRBV18	14	TRBJ2-1	NA	ASSPRTSGGRSMGI
TRBV7-3	13	TRBJ2-1	NA	ASSLGLAGVFEQF
TRBV30	10	TRBJ1-2	once	AWSRQGEGYT
TRBV27	11	TRBJ1-1	NA	ASRTGDNTEAF
TRBV28	11	TRBJ1-2	few	ASRKNRGHGYT
TRBV20-1	9	TRBJ1-1	NA	SAGLLTEAF
TRBV7-6	12	TRBJ2-3	NA	ASSSAGHGDTQY
TRBV5-1	12	TRBJ2-3	NA	ASSEDRGSDTQY
TRBV7-2	13	TRBJ1-5	NA	ASSPQGGGNQPQH
TRBV7-7	13	TRBJ2-5	NA	ASSLGTSGEETQY
TRBV6-2/TRBV6-3	13	TRBJ2-5	once	ASSYGTGGYETQY
TRBV19	13	TRBJ2-3	NA	ASSIGQGSADTQY
TRBV7-2	12	TRBJ2-5	NA	ASSPRGREETQY